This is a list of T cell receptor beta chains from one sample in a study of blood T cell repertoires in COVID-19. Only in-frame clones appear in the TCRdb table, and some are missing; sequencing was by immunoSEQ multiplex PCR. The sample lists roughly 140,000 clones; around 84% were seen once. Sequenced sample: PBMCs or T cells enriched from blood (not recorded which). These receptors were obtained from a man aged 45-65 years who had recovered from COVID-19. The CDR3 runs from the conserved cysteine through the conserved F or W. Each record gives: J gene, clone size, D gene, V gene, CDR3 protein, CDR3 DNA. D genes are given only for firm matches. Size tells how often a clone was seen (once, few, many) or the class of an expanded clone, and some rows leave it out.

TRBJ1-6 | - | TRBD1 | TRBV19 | CASTPGDRDGSPLHF | TGTGCCAGTACCCCAGGGGACAGGGACGGTTCACCCCTCCACTTT
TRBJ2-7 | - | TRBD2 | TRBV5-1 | CASSLVSAGGPSYEQYF | TGCGCCAGCAGCTTGGTTTCCGCGGGGGGGCCCTCCTACGAGCAGTACTTC
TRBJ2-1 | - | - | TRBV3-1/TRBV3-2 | CASSQTTGLMSYNEQFF | TGTGCCAGCAGCCAAACCACTGGTCTGATGTCCTACAATGAGCAGTTCTTC
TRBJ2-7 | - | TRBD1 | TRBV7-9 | CASSLGQGPFSYEQYF | TGTGCCAGCAGCTTGGGACAGGGCCCCTTCTCCTACGAGCAGTACTTC
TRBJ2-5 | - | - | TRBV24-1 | CATSDSKALGETQYF | TGTGCCACCAGTGATTCAAAGGCACTAGGGGAGACCCAGTACTTC
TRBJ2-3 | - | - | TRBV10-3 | CATRGGQGRDTQYF | TGTGCCACGCGAGGGGGTCAGGGGAGAGATACGCAGTATTTT
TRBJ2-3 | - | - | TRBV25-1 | CASSETSRNTDTQYF | TGTGCCAGCAGCGAGACTAGTCGGAACACAGATACGCAGTATTTT
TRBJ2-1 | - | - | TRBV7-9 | CASSSSSYNEQFF | TGTGCCAGCAGCTCATCCTCCTACAATGAGCAGTTCTTC
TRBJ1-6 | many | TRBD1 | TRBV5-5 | CASSGDRVSLNSPLHF | TGTGCCAGCAGCGGAGACAGGGTTTCGCTGAATTCACCCCTCCACTTT
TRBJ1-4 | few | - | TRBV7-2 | CASSLGPGRAVDEKLFF | TGTGCCAGCAGCTTAGGGCCCGGCAGGGCGGTGGATGAAAAACTGTTTTTT
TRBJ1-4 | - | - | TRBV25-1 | CASRDSATNEKLFF | TGTGCCAGCAGAGACAGTGCAACTAATGAAAAACTGTTTTTT
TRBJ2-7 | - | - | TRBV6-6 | CASSYPGWSYEQYF | TGTGCCAGCAGTTACCCAGGTTGGTCCTACGAGCAGTACTTC
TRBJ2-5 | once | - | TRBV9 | CASTLGAGMETQYF | TGTGCCAGCACCCTCGGGGCGGGAATGGAGACCCAGTACTTC
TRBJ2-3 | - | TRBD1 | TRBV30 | CAWTLQGASSDTQYF | TGTGCCTGGACCCTCCAGGGGGCATCCTCAGATACGCAGTATTTT
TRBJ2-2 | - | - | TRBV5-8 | CASSGTGRATGELFF | TGTGCCAGCAGCGGCACAGGGAGAGCCACCGGGGAGCTGTTTTTT
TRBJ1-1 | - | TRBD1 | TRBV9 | CASSVSAQGANTEAFF | TGTGCCAGCAGCGTAAGCGCCCAGGGGGCGAACACTGAAGCTTTCTTT
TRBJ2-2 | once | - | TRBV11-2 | CASSLGRTGELFF | TGTGCCAGCAGCTTGGGCCGCACCGGGGAGCTGTTTTTT
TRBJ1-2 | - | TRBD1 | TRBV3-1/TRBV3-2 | CASSQVNRGKYGYTF | TGTGCCAGCAGCCAAGTTAACAGGGGGAAGTATGGCTACACCTTC
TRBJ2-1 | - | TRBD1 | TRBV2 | CASRSGTGVYNEQFF | TGTGCCAGCCGATCTGGGACAGGGGTATACAATGAGCAGTTCTTC
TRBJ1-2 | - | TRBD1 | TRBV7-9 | CASSLAGQVGGYTF | TGTGCCAGCAGCTTAGCCGGACAGGTCGGCGGCTACACCTTC
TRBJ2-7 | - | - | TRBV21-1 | CASSKMGQWTYEQYF | TGTGCCAGCAGCAAAATGGGACAGTGGACCTACGAGCAGTACTTC
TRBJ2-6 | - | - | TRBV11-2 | CASTIARAPGANVLTF | TGTGCCAGCACCATAGCCAGGGCACCTGGGGCCAACGTCCTGACTTTC
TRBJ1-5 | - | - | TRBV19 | CASRRSRQDNQPQHF | TGTGCCAGTAGAAGAAGTAGGCAGGACAATCAGCCCCAGCATTTT